These 23 T cell receptor beta chains were all obtained from the same sample, sequenced in a study of T-cell memory formation after mild COVID-19. Each CDR3 protein gets one entry after TCRdb re-called the 5' RACE reads with MiXCR. The table includes about 470,000 distinct CDR3 sequences, around a sixth detected once. The sequenced sample consisted of PBMCs or a T cell subset sorted from them (not recorded which). The receptors shown here come from an adult woman who had mild COVID-19 (a few samples of this study predate the infection). Cell type and time point are not known.

The chain has TRBV5-5 and TRBJ2-6; TRBD1 aligns across 7 bases. This CDR3 spans 16 amino acids. CDR1 SGHKS and CDR2 YYEKEE come from the germline V gene (reference sequence). J gave up 2 bases and V 4 bases, and 6 bases lay outside the gene matches. The CDR3 DNA follows: TGTGCCAGCAGCGATAGAACAGGGGCTGGGGCCAACGTCCTGACTTTC. This translates into CASSDRTGAGANVLTF.

This chain uses TRBV7-3 with TRBJ2-3; 7 bases line up with TRBD2. Germline values: CDR1 SGHTA, CDR2 FQGTGA. V dropped 4 bases and J dropped 1; count of bases not matched to a gene: 5. This CDR3 contains 15 residues. CDR3 nucleotides: TGTGCCAGCAGCTACACAAGCGGGGGCACAGATACGCAGTATTTT. It codes for CASSYTSGGTDTQYF. The variable domain in full, completed from reference TRBV7-3 and TRBJ2-3, reads GAGVSQTPSNKVTEKGKYVELRCDPISGHTALYWYRQSLGQGPEFLIYFQGTGAADDSGLPNDRFFAVRPEGSVSTLKIQRTERGDSAVYLCASSYTSGGTDTQYFGPGTRLTVL.

This clonotype was detected only a few times. The rearrangement joins TRBV9 to TRBJ2-1, with 9 positions matching TRBD2. From germline, CDR1 is SGDLS and CDR2 YYNGEE. V shed 4 bases and J 5 bases; nucleotides not matched to a gene: 13. The CDR3 sequence is 17 residues long. The CDR3 sequence is CASSLSPLAGGHNEQFF. DNA for the CDR3: TGTGCCAGCAGCCTTTCTCCCCTGGCGGGGGGGCACAATGAGCAGTTCTTC.

This clonotype was observed at least ten times. One end of the junction varies from germline; a read error may be responsible. This chain uses TRBV12-3 or TRBV12-4 with TRBJ2-5; TRBD1 or TRBD2 may be the D gene (5 bases each). This CDR3 region has 13 residues. CDR3 DNA sequence: TGCGCCAGCAGTCCCGGGGCGGGAGAGACCCAGTACTTC. Protein product: CASSPGAGETQYF.

This chain joins TRBV4-3 and TRBJ2-7, with TRBD1 identical over 8 bases. Germline loops: CDR1 LGHNA, CDR2 YSLEER. Trimming at V came to 6 bases and at J to 3 bases, leaving 10 bases not matched to a gene. The CDR3 extends over 15 amino acids. The CDR3 bases are TGCGCCAGCAGTCAATCAGGGGGCTGGGACTACGAGCAGTACTTC. Translating it yields CASSQSGGWDYEQYF.

The chain joins TRBV6-5 to TRBJ1-1, with 7 bases fitting TRBD1. CDR3 length: 14 amino acids. The V and J ends lost 2 bases and 3 bases, in that order; junction bases with no gene match: 3. Germline V gene data show CDR1 as MNHEY and CDR2 as SVGAGI. The CDR3 DNA is TGTGCCAGCAGTTACGCCCAGGGGGACACTGAAGCTTTCTTT. Translating it yields CASSYAQGDTEAFF.

V gene TRBV6-5 combines with J gene TRBJ1-6, with TRBD1 matching 12 bases. This CDR3 region has 14 residues. Germline V gene data show CDR1 as MNHEY and CDR2 as SVGAGI. V dropped 6 bases and J dropped 10; count of bases not matched to a gene: 4. The CDR3 bases are TGTGCCAGCAGGGGACAGGGGGCGAACTCACCCCTCCACTTT. Translation gives CASRGQGANSPLHF.

The V and J genes are TRBV27 and TRBJ2-5, with TRBD2 matching over 13 bases. Germline CDR1 and CDR2: MNHEY and SMNVEV (reference sequence). Losses at the gene ends were 6 bases for V and 4 bases for J; bases not matched to a gene: 5. The CDR3 has 15 residues. CDR3 DNA: TGTGCCAGCAGCCGTGGACTAGCGGGAGCAGAGACCCAGTACTTC. Translation: CASSRGLAGAETQYF.

The rearrangement uses TRBV5-5 and TRBJ2-7, with D uncertain. CDR3 length: 15 amino acids. V lost 6 bases to trimming and J lost 0 bases, with 16 bases between them. CDR1 and CDR2 (germline): SGHKS, YYEKEE (reference sequence). The CDR3 reads CASTTGLETSYEQYF. The CDR3 DNA is TGTGCCAGCACCACTGGCCTAGAGACCTCCTACGAGCAGTACTTC.

The rearrangement links TRBV18 to TRBJ1-3; possibly TRBD1 for D (5 bases). With 0 bases removed from V and 1 base from J, the gap between germline ends came to 10 bases. CDR1 is KGHSH and CDR2 is LQKENI in the germline V gene. This CDR3 region has 16 residues. CDR3 nucleotide sequence: TGTGCCAGCTCACCACCCGCCAGGGCTTCTGGAAACACCATATATTTT. Protein product: CASSPPARASGNTIYF. Filled out from reference TRBV18 and TRBJ1-3, the complete variable domain reads NAGVMQNPRHLVRRRGQEARLRCSPMKGHSHVYWYRQLPEEGLKFMVYLQKENIIDESGMPKERFSAEFPKEGPSILRIQQVVRGDSAAYFCASSPPARASGNTIYFGEGSWLTVV.

In its sample, this clonotype was seen many times. In DNA, the CDR3 is TGCAGCGTCCGAGGGCTCACTAGCGGGAGCACAGATACGCAGTATTTT. It translates to CSVRGLTSGSTDTQYF. The genes are TRBV29-1 and TRBJ2-3; 9 positions agree with TRBD2. CDR3 length equals 16 residues. Germline assignment: CDR1 SQVTM and CDR2 ANQGSEA. The ends lost 6 bases at V and 0 bases at J; junction bases unmatched: 10.

The V gene is TRBV6-1, the J gene TRBJ2-1, with 9 bases fitting TRBD2. The ends lost 4 bases at V and 4 bases at J; junction bases unmatched: 8. Germline V lookup: CDR1 MNHNS, CDR2 SASEGT. This CDR3 is 16 amino acids long. CDR3 sequence (DNA): TGTGCCAGCAGTGGGCTAGCGGGGATTCCTTACAATGAGCAGTTCTTC. This sequence encodes CASSGLAGIPYNEQFF.

The chain employs TRBV7-9 and TRBJ2-1; 10 nucleotides align to TRBD1. Losses at the gene ends were 5 bases for V and 1 base for J; bases not matched to a gene: 11. CDR1 is SEHNR, CDR2 FQNEAQ, per germline (reference sequence). This CDR3 is built from 18 residues. CDR3 coding DNA: TGTGCCAGCAGCCAGAAGAACCGGACAGGGGGTTCCTACAATGAGCAGTTCTTC. Amino acids: CASSQKNRTGGSYNEQFF.

This clonotype came up many times. The chain carries TRBV4-3 and TRBJ2-2; D gene uncertain. CDR3 length: 15 residues. Germline V gene lookup returns CDR1 LGHNA and CDR2 YSLEER. V gave up 3 bases and J gave up 3 bases, with 11 bases separating them. The CDR3: CASSHRVGDTGELFF. The CDR3 coding sequence is TGCGCCAGCAGCCACCGGGTTGGGGACACCGGGGAGCTGTTTTTT.

The CDR3 DNA follows: TGTGCCAGCAGCGTACGGCAGGGGACTAGCGGTCCCACCGGGGAGCTGTTTTTT. Its translation is CASSVRQGTSGPTGELFF. The rearrangement uses TRBV9 and TRBJ2-2, with 11 bases lining up with TRBD2. With V trimmed by 1 base and J by 4 bases, 9 bases remained unmatched. In germline, CDR1 is SGDLS, CDR2 YYNGEE. The CDR3 has 18 residues.

This clonotype was counted only a few times. The V call is TRBV18, the J call TRBJ1-1; D not resolved. V lost 3 bases, J lost 2 bases, and 10 bases lay in between. The CDR3 totals 14 residues. Germline V CDR1 and CDR2: KGHSH, LQKENI. CDR3 region: CASSPSGPNTEAFF. The CDR3 DNA is TGTGCCAGCTCACCCTCGGGCCCAAACACTGAAGCTTTCTTT.

V usage is TRBV13 and J usage is TRBJ1-4, with D perhaps matching TRBD1 (6 bases). With 5 bases removed from V and 11 bases from J, the gap between germline ends came to 18 bases. The CDR3 length is 14 residues. Germline CDR1 PRHDT, CDR2 FYEKMQ (reference sequence). CDR3 region: CASSNQGSRSKLFF. The CDR3 DNA reads TGTGCCAGCAGCAATCAGGGGTCTCGGAGTAAACTGTTTTTT.

The sample holds a few counts of this clonotype. The chain is built from TRBV29-1 and TRBJ2-1, with 7 positions matching TRBD2. The germline V gene encodes CDR1 SQVTM and CDR2 ANQGSEA. Germline trimming cut 5 bases from V and 2 bases from J; bases unmatched to any gene: 6. The CDR3 runs 14 residues. Here the CDR3 reads CSVYGEGTYNEQFF. The CDR3 nucleotides read TGCAGCGTTTATGGGGAGGGAACCTACAATGAGCAGTTCTTC.

This clonotype was detected only a few times. CDR3 region: CASSLWAGAGNEQFF. The CDR3 DNA sequence: TGCGCCAGCAGCTTGTGGGCGGGAGCCGGCAATGAGCAGTTCTTC. The chain recombines TRBV5-1 with TRBJ2-1; the match to TRBD2 covers 7 bases. The germline gives CDR1 SGHRS, CDR2 YFSETQ. With 1 base clipped from V and 6 bases from J, the junction kept 7 bases outside the gene matches. The CDR3 is 15 residues long.

V usage is TRBV24-1 and J usage is TRBJ1-4; 7 positions match TRBD1. The ends lost 4 bases at V and 3 bases at J; junction bases unmatched: 4. This CDR3 spans 15 amino acids. Germline V gene sequence: CDR1 KGHDR, CDR2 SFDVKD. The CDR3 loop reads CATSDTGTANEKLFF. Written as DNA, the CDR3 is TGTGCCACCAGTGACACCGGGACAGCTAATGAAAAACTGTTTTTT.

The chain recombines TRBV12-3 or TRBV12-4 with TRBJ1-5; no reliable D call. The V end lost 0 bases, the J end lost 3 bases, and 9 bases lay between the germline ends. The CDR3 is made up of 15 amino acids. CDR3 sequence reads: CASSLAVGNNQPQHF. The DNA of the CDR3 is TGTGCCAGCAGTTTAGCAGTGGGGAACAATCAGCCCCAGCATTTT.

In this sample, this clonotype turned up a few times. The gene calls are TRBV7-2 and TRBJ2-1; 10 nucleotides align to TRBD2. V lost 4 bases and J lost 8; bases outside the gene matches: 14. Germline V gene sequence: CDR1 SGHTA, CDR2 FQGNSA. This CDR3 has 17 residues. The CDR3 spells CASSSRLGAGGPHEQFF. Here the CDR3 DNA reads TGTGCCAGCAGCTCCCGGTTAGGAGCGGGAGGGCCCCATGAGCAGTTCTTC. Full variable domain (missing parts from reference TRBV7-2 and TRBJ2-1): GAGVSQSPSNKVTEKGKDVELRCDPISGHTALYWYRQSLGQGLEFLIYFQGNSAPDKSGLPSDRFSAERTGGSVSTLTIQRTQQEDSAVYLCASSSRLGAGGPHEQFFGPGTRLTVL.

In this sample, this clonotype turned up a few times. V is TRBV20-1 and J is TRBJ2-1, with TRBD2 identical over 7 bases. CDR1 is DFQATT and CDR2 is SNEGSKA in the germline V gene (reference sequence). V trimming: 0 bases; J trimming: 8 bases; junction bases outside the gene matches: 10. The CDR3 is 15 amino acids. The CDR3 loop is CSARDLQLAMDEQFF. The CDR3 nucleotides are TGCAGTGCTAGAGATCTTCAACTAGCGATGGATGAGCAGTTCTTC.